This TCR beta chain came from a study of blood T cell repertoires in COVID-19. Study summary: Specimens from acute and convalescent COVID-19 originated in the United States, Italy and Spain. PBMCs, B-cell-depleted T cells, or T cells provided the cDNA or gDNA that made up the material.

A word on this clone: Other DNA sequences in the same sample also yield this CDR3.

The CDR3 is 12 residues long. The V gene lost 3 bases and the J gene lost 3 bases, with 3 bases spanning the gap. CDR1 LNHDA and CDR2 SQIVND come from the germline V gene (reference sequence). Original processing notes: The assay estimated nucleated cells by amplifying reference gene primers. Generated by immunoSEQ multiplex PCR, the TCRdb table keeps only in-frame clones and is missing some. D and trimming come from the DNA, and the V and J calls and clone size come from that table. The table records around 230,000 clones, roughly 80% of them present only once. This TCR came from a woman aged 80 or over with acute or convalescent COVID-19. Sequencing used peripheral blood. V is TRBV19 and J is TRBJ1-5; unclear D gene. CDR3 sequence reads: CASSINNQPQHF. The CDR3 DNA reads TGTGCCAGTAGTATTAACAATCAGCCCCAGCATTTT.